This entry is about one T cell receptor beta chain. Its antigen is unknown. TCRdb keeps only in-frame clones here, not all; method: immunoSEQ multiplex PCR. Of approximately 5,600 clones in the sample, about three quarters were seen once. Time point meaning: 4-8 weeks after completion of therapy. Germline values: CDR1 MNHEY, CDR2 SVGAGI. Trimming took off 2 bases at V and 2 bases at J, with 13 bases between the two ends. The length of the CDR3 is 15 residues. This entry is derived from a study of T cell therapy after organ transplantation. The sequencing here drew on CD8+ T cells from blood, taken after autologous CMV-specific T cell therapy. This receptor was taken from a human patient who had received a solid organ transplant and had CMV disease. Some T cells could come from the graft donor. This chain uses TRBV6-5 with TRBJ2-7, with no clear D. In DNA, the CDR3 is TGTGCCAGCAGTTACGGGCAGTTCCTTACCTACGAGCAGTACTTC. Residues: CASSYGQFLTYEQYF.